The text below deals with one TCR beta chain. The data stem from a study of OX40 agonist ivuxolimab in advanced cancers. Clones were sequenced by immunoSEQ multiplex PCR, and TCRdb holds only the in-frame ones, with some missing. Among about 100,000 clones, 90% were seen once, and the ten largest hold around 1.6%. Germline loops: CDR1 MDHEN, CDR2 SYDVKM. The CDR3 spans 17 residues. Trimming cost V 4 bases and J 4 bases; bases outside gene matches: 12. V gene TRBV28 combines with J gene TRBJ2-1; 8 bases match TRBD1. Here the sequenced sample was CD4+ or CD8+ T cells sorted from blood, taken in a trial of the OX40 agonist ivuxolimab. The sequence was obtained from an adult with an advanced solid tumor such as melanoma, head and neck, liver or kidney cancer. The CDR3, as DNA: TGTGCCAGCAGTTGGACAGGGCAAAGGCCCTCATACAATGAGCAGTTCTTC. This translates into CASSWTGQRPSYNEQFF.